This entry lists 25 T cell receptor beta chains sequenced from one sample in a study of beta chain features in type 1 diabetes. Investigators reverse transcribed all isolated RNA, so they sequenced expressed TCRB transcripts. The repertoire was sequenced with immunoSEQ multiplex PCR; TCRdb's copy has only in-frame clones and lacks some. The sample has roughly 130,000 clones, about a tenth seen once; the top ten hold roughly 0.69%. Material: central memory CD4+ T cells from blood. These receptors originate from a man between 18 and 35 years old in good health.

The chain joins TRBV6-5 to TRBJ2-1; 9 bases map to TRBD1. CDR1 is MNHEY and CDR2 is SVGAGI in the germline V gene. The CDR3 is 14 residues long. Trimming removed 10 bases from V and 5 bases from J; junction bases left unmatched: 9. CDR3 bases: TGTGCCACCGCAAAACAGGGGGCGAACAATGAGCAGTTCTTC. It codes for CATAKQGANNEQFF.

This clone was counted only a few times. V usage is TRBV13 and J usage is TRBJ2-3, with TRBD2 as a possible D gene (5 bases). The germline V gene has CDR1 PRHDT and CDR2 FYEKMQ (reference sequence). V shed 2 bases and J shed 6 bases, with 9 bases lying between them. CDR3 size: 13 residues. The CDR3 bases are TGTGCCAGCAGCTTATCTCAGCGGGATACGCAGTATTTT. Its protein is CASSLSQRDTQYF.

V and J are TRBV2 and TRBJ2-7; D is ambiguous. The CDR3 has 12 amino acids. Germline loops: CDR1 SNHLY, CDR2 FYNNEI. Trimming stripped 11 bases from V and 3 bases from J, with 14 bases between. For the CDR3, the DNA is TGTGCCGGTCGAGGCCCGAACTACGAGCAGTACTTC. Its translation is CAGRGPNYEQYF.

The CDR3 protein is CASSPRRGSASTDTQYF. The CDR3 DNA follows: TGTGCCAGCAGCCCGCGGCGGGGCAGCGCTAGCACAGATACGCAGTATTTT. The chain uses TRBV7-9 and TRBJ2-3; TRBD2 is a possible D gene (6 bases). Per germline, CDR1 SEHNR and CDR2 FQNEAQ (reference sequence). V was clipped by 5 bases and J by 0 bases, with 18 bases between them. CDR3 length equals 17 residues.

Written as DNA, the CDR3 is TGCGCCAGCAGCTTGGAAGCGGGGGGGCCACAGACCCAGTACTTC. It codes for CASSLEAGGPQTQYF. V gene TRBV5-1 combines with J gene TRBJ2-5; TRBD2 matches at 10 bases. Germline V gene sequence: CDR1 SGHRS, CDR2 YFSETQ. The trim removed 0 bases at V and 6 bases at J, leaving 5 bases unmatched. The CDR3 consists of 15 residues.

Of note for this clone: This specimen includes other DNA sequences encoding the same CDR3. The V call is TRBV11-2, the J call TRBJ2-5, with 7 bases aligning to TRBD2. Trimming removed 1 base from V and 4 bases from J; junction bases left unmatched: 3. This CDR3 region has 14 residues. The germline V gene encodes CDR1 SGHAT and CDR2 FQNNGV. CDR3 sequence: CASSLGSGGETQYF. CDR3 nucleotide sequence: TGTGCCAGCAGCTTAGGGTCGGGGGGAGAGACCCAGTACTTC.

This clone was found a few times. Here the CDR3 DNA reads TGTGCCAGCAGTTATTTGCCTCCGGGACAGGGTTACGAGCAGTACTTC. Translation: CASSYLPPGQGYEQYF. The chain employs TRBV6-6 and TRBJ2-7, with 9 bases matching TRBD1. Germline V gives CDR1 MNHNY, CDR2 SVGAGI (reference sequence). The CDR3 sequence is 16 residues long. V lost 3 bases to trimming and J lost 4 bases; unmatched junction nucleotides: 10.

This clone showed up just a few times. The rearrangement uses TRBV5-4 and TRBJ2-7, with 9 bases lining up with TRBD1. The V gene end was trimmed by 4 bases and the J gene end by 2 bases; junction bases not matched to a gene: 4. The CDR3 is 14 residues long. Germline-derived CDR1 and CDR2 are SGHNT and YYREEE (reference sequence). The CDR3 region is CASSLGQGPYEQYF. CDR3 DNA sequence: TGTGCCAGCAGCCTGGGACAGGGCCCCTACGAGCAGTACTTC.

The chain is built from TRBV7-2 and TRBJ1-5; the D gene is possibly TRBD1 (6 bases). Germline loops: CDR1 SGHTA, CDR2 FQGNSA. This CDR3 contains 16 residues. Trimming took off 5 bases at V and 1 base at J, with 15 bases between the two ends. In nucleotides, the CDR3 is TGTGCCAGCAGCCCGAACAGGGTAGGAAGCAATCAGCCCCAGCATTTT. Its translation: CASSPNRVGSNQPQHF.

In this sample, this clone turned up many times. The chain is built from TRBV7-3 and TRBJ2-1; TRBD2 matches at 9 bases. V shed 5 bases, J shed 4 bases, and the junction held 3 bases outside the gene matches. Germline lookup yields CDR1 SGHTA and CDR2 FQGTGA. The CDR3 length is 14 residues. For the CDR3, the DNA is TGTGCCAGCAGCCGACTAGCGGAGTACAATGAGCAGTTCTTC. Translation gives CASSRLAEYNEQFF.

V usage is TRBV7-2 and J usage is TRBJ2-7, with D perhaps matching TRBD1 (5 bases). The CDR3 runs to 14 residues. Trimming removed 5 bases from V and 1 base from J, with 12 bases in between. Germline V gives CDR1 SGHTA, CDR2 FQGNSA. This CDR3 reads CASSAYQGSYEQYF. The CDR3, as DNA: TGTGCCAGCAGCGCATACCAGGGTTCCTACGAGCAGTACTTC.

The chain joins TRBV27 to TRBJ1-2; TRBD1 matches at 10 bases. CDR1 and CDR2 (germline): MNHEY, SMNVEV (reference sequence). This CDR3 spans 15 amino acids. V was clipped by 4 bases and J by 4 bases; unmatched bases: 6. CDR3 bases: TGTGCCAGCAGTTCAGGGACAGGGGCCAGCTATGGCTACACCTTC. Protein sequence: CASSSGTGASYGYTF.

The V call is TRBV2, the J call TRBJ1-2; D may be TRBD1 (5 bases). Trimming removed 6 bases at V and 5 bases at J, with 10 bases between. This CDR3 comprises 12 residues. Germline CDR1 SNHLY, CDR2 FYNNEI. The CDR3 sequence is CASSLDSYGYTF. CDR3 bases: TGTGCCAGCAGCCTAGACAGTTATGGCTACACCTTC.

This chain links TRBV2 with TRBJ2-7, with D perhaps TRBD2 (6 bases). The CDR3 is 14 residues long. Trimming removed 7 bases from V and 1 base from J, with 14 bases in between. The germline V gene encodes CDR1 SNHLY and CDR2 FYNNEI. The CDR3 protein is CASTRAGGSYEQYF. CDR3 in DNA: TGTGCCAGCACCCGGGCAGGAGGGTCCTACGAGCAGTACTTC.

This clone was seen repeatedly, ten times or more. Other nucleotide sequences from this sample produce the same CDR3. The chain combines TRBV9 with TRBJ2-1, with 9 bases that match TRBD2. The CDR3 loop spans 14 amino acids. Germline CDR1 and CDR2: SGDLS and YYNGEE. With 1 base clipped from V and 4 bases from J, the junction kept 0 bases outside the gene matches. The CDR3 region is CASSVTSGYNEQFF. The CDR3 DNA is TGTGCCAGCAGCGTAACTAGCGGGTACAATGAGCAGTTCTTC.

The CDR3 is CASSVRSGTDTQYF. The CDR3 coding sequence is TGTGCCAGCAGCGTCCGGAGCGGCACAGATACGCAGTATTTT. This chain joins TRBV9 and TRBJ2-3; D unclear. CDR1 SGDLS and CDR2 YYNGEE come from the germline V gene. The V and J ends lost 2 bases and 1 base respectively, with 8 bases between them. There are 14 residues in the CDR3. Using reference TRBV9 and TRBJ2-3 for the parts outside the CDR3, the full variable domain is DSGVTQTPKHLITATGQRVTLRCSPRSGDLSVYWYQQSLDQGLQFLIQYYNGEERAKGNILERFSAQQFPDLHSELNLSSLELGDSALYFCASSVRSGTDTQYFGPGTRLTVL.

The chain carries TRBV4-3 and TRBJ2-2, with D maybe TRBD1 (5 bases). Germline CDR1 is LGHNA and CDR2 is YSLEER. V was cut by 4 bases and J by 2 bases, with 11 bases left in between. The CDR3 is 15 residues long. Here the CDR3 reads CASSRQGVNTGELFF. CDR3 coding DNA: TGCGCCAGCAGCCGCCAGGGTGTAAACACCGGGGAGCTGTTTTTT.

The chain carries TRBV6-6 and TRBJ1-4; TRBD1 matches at 9 bases. The CDR3 is 15 residues long. Germline V gene data show CDR1 as MNHNY and CDR2 as SVGAGI (reference sequence). The J segment lost 1 base and the V segment lost 5 bases, leaving 2 bases of the junction unmatched. In DNA form, the CDR3 reads TGTGCCAGCAGTCGGACAGGGGAAACTAATGAAAAACTGTTTTTT. Its translation is CASSRTGETNEKLFF.

The gene calls are TRBV7-2 and TRBJ2-1, with D tentatively TRBD1 (5 bases). The CDR3 totals 15 residues. Germline CDR1 and CDR2: SGHTA and FQGNSA. V shed 1 base and J shed 9 bases, with 16 bases lying between them. The CDR3, as DNA: TGTGCCAGCAGCTTAGAAGGGGATCAGGGCGGTGAGCAGTTCTTC. Protein product: CASSLEGDQGGEQFF.

V gene TRBV7-2 combines with J gene TRBJ1-1, with 7 bases fitting TRBD1. V trimming: 4 bases; J trimming: 6 bases; junction bases outside the gene matches: 11. The CDR3 covers 15 residues. CDR1 is SGHTA, CDR2 FQGNSA, per germline. CDR3 sequence (DNA): TGTGCCAGCAGCTACTCGACAGGGTTTATCGCTGAAGCTTTCTTT. This sequence encodes CASSYSTGFIAEAFF.

This chain links TRBV4-2 with TRBJ1-5; 8 nucleotides line up with TRBD1. V lost 1 base, J lost 5 bases, and 4 bases stayed unmatched. The germline gives CDR1 LGHNA, CDR2 YNFKEQ. The CDR3 covers 15 residues. CDR3 protein: CASSQGDRRDQPQHF. The CDR3 nucleotides are TGTGCCAGCAGCCAAGGGGACAGGCGGGATCAGCCCCAGCATTTT.

This clone occurred a few times. The V gene is TRBV6-5, the J gene TRBJ2-7, with a weak D call TRBD2 (6 bases). The ends were cut back, 2 bases at V and 0 bases at J, with 14 bases in the middle. The germline CDR1 and CDR2 sequences are MNHEY and SVGAGI. There are 16 residues in the CDR3. The CDR3 loop is CASSYAGTVSSYEQYF. DNA of the CDR3: TGTGCCAGCAGTTACGCCGGGACTGTCAGCTCCTACGAGCAGTACTTC.

In this sample, this clone turned up a few times. This chain uses TRBV5-1 with TRBJ1-1; 10 nucleotides line up with TRBD1. The CDR3 runs to 15 residues. With V trimmed by 4 bases and J by 6 bases, 9 bases remained unmatched. Germline CDR1 and CDR2: SGHRS and YFSETQ. CDR3 loop: CASSRSGTGEAEAFF. CDR3 bases: TGCGCCAGCAGCAGATCCGGGACAGGGGAGGCTGAAGCTTTCTTT.

The genes are TRBV9 and TRBJ2-3; D may be TRBD2 (7 bases). This CDR3 spans 18 amino acids. Deletions cut 2 bases from V and 0 bases from J, with 19 bases between. CDR1 SGDLS and CDR2 YYNGEE come from the germline V gene. The chain's CDR3 is CASSVRGGGDSSTDTQYF. In DNA form, the CDR3 reads TGTGCCAGCAGCGTGAGGGGAGGGGGGGATTCTAGCACAGATACGCAGTATTTT.

This chain uses TRBV4-3 with TRBJ2-1, with D perhaps TRBD1 (6 bases). The CDR3 length is 16 residues. Between the trimmed V and J ends, which lost 2 bases and 8 bases, there was a span of 19 bases. Germline CDR1 is LGHNA and CDR2 is YSLEER. CDR3 sequence reads: CASSQSSQGPLDEQFF. The CDR3 DNA reads TGCGCCAGCAGCCAATCCTCACAGGGCCCATTGGATGAGCAGTTCTTC.